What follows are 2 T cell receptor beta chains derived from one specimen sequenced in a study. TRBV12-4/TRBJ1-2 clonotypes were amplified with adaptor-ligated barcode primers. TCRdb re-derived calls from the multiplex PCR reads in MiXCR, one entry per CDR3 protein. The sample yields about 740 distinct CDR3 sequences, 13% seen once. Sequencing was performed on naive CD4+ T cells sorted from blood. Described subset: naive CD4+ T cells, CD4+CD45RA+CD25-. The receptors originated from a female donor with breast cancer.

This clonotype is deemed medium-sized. The CDR3 reads CASSYTNYGYTF. The CDR3 DNA reads as TGTGCCAGCAGCTACACTAACTATGGCTACACCTTC. The rearrangement joins TRBV12-3 or TRBV12-4 to TRBJ1-2; no definite D call. Trimming removed 6 bases at V and 0 bases at J, with 5 bases between. This CDR3 spans 12 amino acids.

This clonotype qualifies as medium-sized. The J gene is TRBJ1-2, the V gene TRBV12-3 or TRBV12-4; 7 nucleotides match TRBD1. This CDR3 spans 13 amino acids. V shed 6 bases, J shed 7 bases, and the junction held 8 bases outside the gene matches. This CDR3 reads CASSHRGGIGYTF. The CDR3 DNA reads TGTGCCAGCAGCCACAGGGGAGGTATTGGCTACACCTTC.